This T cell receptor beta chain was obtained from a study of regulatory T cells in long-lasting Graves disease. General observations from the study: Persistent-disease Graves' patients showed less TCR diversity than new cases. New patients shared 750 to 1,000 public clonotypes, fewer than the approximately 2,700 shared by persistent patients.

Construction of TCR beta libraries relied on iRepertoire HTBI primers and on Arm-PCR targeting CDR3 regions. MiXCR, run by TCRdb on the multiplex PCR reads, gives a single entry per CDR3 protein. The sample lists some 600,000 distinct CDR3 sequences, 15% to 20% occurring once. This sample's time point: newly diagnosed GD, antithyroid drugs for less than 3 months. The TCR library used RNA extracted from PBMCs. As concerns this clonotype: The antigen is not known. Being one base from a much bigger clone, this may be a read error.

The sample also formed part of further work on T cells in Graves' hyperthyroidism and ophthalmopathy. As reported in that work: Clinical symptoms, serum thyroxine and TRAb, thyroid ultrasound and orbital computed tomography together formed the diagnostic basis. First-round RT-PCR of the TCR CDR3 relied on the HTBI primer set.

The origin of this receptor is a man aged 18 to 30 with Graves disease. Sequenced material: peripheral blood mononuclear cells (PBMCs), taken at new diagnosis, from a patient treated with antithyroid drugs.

The DNA for the CDR3 is TGTGCCAGCAGTTTCCCCTTAGTAGGGAGCTACGAGCAGTACTTC. Amino acids: CASSFPLVGSYEQYF. The gene calls are TRBV28 and TRBJ2-7; D possibly corresponds to TRBD2 (5 bases). Trimming took off 3 bases at V and 3 bases at J, with 15 bases between the two ends. This CDR3 has 15 amino acids. The germline V gene encodes CDR1 MDHEN and CDR2 SYDVKM.